Reported below is one T cell receptor (beta chain). The age range of participants was about 18 to 100 years, with residence in 20 to 25 US areas. Allocation to cohorts depended on clinical history reported by the participants. Recovered status in Cohort 3 required two negative PCRs, clearance, or symptom resolution. This record belongs to a study of blood T cell repertoires in COVID-19. The germline V gene has CDR1 GTSNPN and CDR2 SVGIG (reference sequence). V lost 1 base and J lost 3, with 13 bases in between. This CDR3 is built from 15 residues. In the original workflow: Amplification of reference gene primers provided the estimated nucleated cell counts. Sequencing was performed with immunoSEQ multiplex PCR; in TCRdb, only in-frame clones are kept and a portion is missing. That table supplies the V and J calls and clone size; D and trimming were determined from the DNA. Seen here are about 270,000 clones, 65% to 90% observed once, and the top ten hold about 16%.

The chain employs TRBV30 and TRBJ2-4; a possible D gene is TRBD1 (5 bases). The source of this sequence is a man aged 18 to 29 who had recovered from COVID-19. The source material was PBMCs or T cells enriched from blood (not recorded which). CDR3 region: CAWSEGLSGKNIQYF. The CDR3 DNA sequence: TGTGCCTGGAGTGAGGGGTTGTCGGGCAAAAACATTCAGTACTTC.